Below, 8 T cell receptor beta chains from the same sample are listed, as sequenced in a study of OX40 agonist ivuxolimab in advanced cancers. Assay: immunoSEQ multiplex PCR; the TCRdb copy retains only in-frame clones and omits some. The table lists about 14,000 clones, more than 80% of them singletons. The sequences come from CD4+ or CD8+ T cells sorted from blood, collected in a trial of the OX40 agonist ivuxolimab. The receptor set was obtained from an adult with an advanced solid tumor such as melanoma, head and neck, liver or kidney cancer.

The sample holds one count of this clone. The J gene is TRBJ1-5, the V gene TRBV5-5, with 7 positions matching TRBD1. CDR3 length: 13 residues. The ends lost 4 bases at V and 6 bases at J; junction bases unmatched: 4. Germline CDR1 SGHKS, CDR2 YYEKEE (reference sequence). In DNA, the CDR3 is TGTGCCAGCAGCGAGACAGGGATTCAGCCCCAGCATTTT. Amino acids: CASSETGIQPQHF.

V usage is TRBV2 and J usage is TRBJ1-2, with D tentatively TRBD1 (6 bases). The CDR3 loop spans 15 amino acids. Germline CDR1 reads SNHLY; CDR2 reads FYNNEI. V lost 2 bases, J lost 0 bases, and 10 bases lay in between. The CDR3 DNA is TGTGCCAGCAGTGAAACAGGGATCGCTAACTATGGCTACACCTTC. This translates into CASSETGIANYGYTF.

This clone was seen a few times. This chain uses TRBV7-8 with TRBJ1-1; D ambiguous. CDR3 length: 14 residues. Trimming stripped 2 bases from V and 0 bases from J, with 7 bases between. Germline values: CDR1 SGHVS, CDR2 FQNEAQ. The CDR3 sequence is CASSLFALNTEAFF. Here the CDR3 DNA reads TGTGCCAGCAGCTTATTTGCCCTGAACACTGAAGCTTTCTTT.

As to this clone: At one boundary the junction diverges from the germline segment, which might be a read error. V is TRBV2 and J is TRBJ2-7, with D possibly called TRBD1 or TRBD2 (5 bases each). Germline V gene sequence: CDR1 SNHLY, CDR2 FYNNEI. The CDR3 is 10 amino acids. CDR3 region: CASSKSGRDF. In nucleotides, the CDR3 is TGTGCCAGCAGTAAATCGGGGCGGGACTTC.

The gene calls are TRBV13 and TRBJ2-7; no reliable D call. The CDR3 runs 13 residues. Trimming shortened V by 0 bases and J by 4 bases, and 7 bases separated the two germline ends. The germline V gene has CDR1 PRHDT and CDR2 FYEKMQ (reference sequence). The CDR3 DNA reads TGTGCCAGCAGCTTAGGCCGCTTTTACGAGCAGTACTTC. Translation gives CASSLGRFYEQYF.

The chain carries TRBV7-8 and TRBJ2-7; no reliable D call. Trimming pared 3 bases from V and 2 bases from J, leaving 11 bases between. This CDR3 spans 14 amino acids. Germline V gene data show CDR1 as SGHVS and CDR2 as FQNEAQ. The CDR3 protein is CASSLGVGAYEQYF. In nucleotides, the CDR3 is TGTGCCAGCAGCTTGGGCGTCGGAGCCTACGAGCAGTACTTC.

This chain joins TRBV7-2 and TRBJ1-2; 8 nucleotides agree with TRBD1. V lost 5 bases, J lost 2 bases, and 10 bases stayed unmatched. Germline V gene data show CDR1 as SGHTA and CDR2 as FQGNSA. This CDR3 region has 16 residues. CDR3 sequence reads: CASSQDSTGANYGYTF. Here the CDR3 DNA reads TGTGCCAGCAGCCAGGACTCGACAGGGGCCAACTATGGCTACACCTTC.

This clone was seen only once. This sequence joins TRBV19 and TRBJ2-1; 8 positions match TRBD2. Trimming cost V 4 bases and J 6 bases; bases outside gene matches: 8. The germline V gene has CDR1 LNHDA and CDR2 SQIVND (reference sequence). The CDR3 has 15 amino acids. CDR3 bases: TGTGCCAGTAGTACAACCTCGGGAGGGTTCAATGAGCAGTTCTTC. Residues: CASSTTSGGFNEQFF.